The 8 T cell receptor beta chains below were found in one sample sequenced in a study of early T cells in non-severe SARS-CoV-2 infection. TCRdb used MiXCR to reprocess the 5' RACE reads, holding one entry per CDR3 protein. This sample has tens of thousands of distinct CDR3 sequences, with about 14% found just once. Sequencing was performed on whole blood. These receptors were taken from an adult who was a healthcare worker with PCR-confirmed SARS-CoV-2 infection or an uninfected control (not recorded which).

The chain uses TRBV6-1 and TRBJ1-1; possible D gene TRBD1, 5 bases. Trimming took 4 bases from V and 0 from J, leaving 12 bases between them. The CDR3 is 15 amino acids. Per germline, CDR1 MNHNS and CDR2 SASEGT. The CDR3 loop is CASSGKRTLNTEAFF. CDR3 bases: TGTGCCAGCAGTGGAAAACGGACACTGAACACTGAAGCTTTCTTT.

There are a few counts of this clonotype. The rearrangement links TRBV7-6 to TRBJ2-3, with a tentative D call TRBD1 (6 bases). Germline V gene data show CDR1 as SGHVS and CDR2 as FNYEAQ. The CDR3 totals 12 residues. The V and J ends lost 5 bases and 7 bases respectively, with 10 bases between them. CDR3 sequence reads: CASSRQANTQYF. The CDR3 nucleotides are TGTGCCAGCAGCCGACAGGCCAATACGCAGTATTTT.

A few counts support this clonotype. The V and J genes are TRBV6-8 and TRBJ2-7; D gene unclear. V was shortened by 0 bases and J by 7 bases, with 10 bases between the two germline ends. Germline loops: CDR1 MNHGY, CDR2 SAAAGT. This CDR3 spans 13 amino acids. The CDR3 sequence is CASSYSSVTEQYF. The CDR3 bases are TGTGCCAGCAGTTACTCGAGTGTTACGGAGCAGTACTTC.

In this sample, this clonotype turned up a few times. CDR3 in amino acids: CASSQLYGQTHRTTDTDTQYF. In nucleotides, the CDR3 is TGCGCCAGCAGCCAACTTTATGGACAGACACACCGCACAACCGACACAGATACGCAGTATTTT. The chain has TRBV4-3 and TRBJ2-3, with D perhaps TRBD1 (6 bases). This CDR3 contains 21 residues. CDR1 and CDR2 from the germline V gene are LGHNA and YSLEER. With 2 bases removed from V and 2 bases from J, the gap between germline ends came to 29 bases.

V and J are TRBV18 and TRBJ2-3, with D uncertain. The CDR3 runs to 17 residues. Trimming pared 3 bases from V and 2 bases from J, leaving 18 bases between. Per germline, CDR1 KGHSH and CDR2 LQKENI. The CDR3 nucleotides are TGTGCCAGCTCACCCCCAGTGGCGGCAAGTTTCACAGATACGCAGTATTTT. Translating it yields CASSPPVAASFTDTQYF.

This clonotype was counted ten times or more. The V call is TRBV14, the J call TRBJ2-1; D gene uncertain. Germline lookup yields CDR1 SGHDN and CDR2 FVKESK. V was clipped by 4 bases and J by 6 bases, with 13 bases between them. This CDR3 has 14 amino acids. The CDR3: CASSPTLGINEQFF. The CDR3 nucleotides read TGTGCCAGCAGCCCAACGCTAGGGATCAATGAGCAGTTCTTC.

The chain joins TRBV5-1 to TRBJ1-4, with 7 bases aligning to TRBD1. This CDR3 has 14 residues. Germline-derived CDR1 and CDR2 are SGHRS and YFSETQ. V was pared by 4 bases and J by 7 bases, with 7 bases of the junction left unmatched. The CDR3 region has the DNA TGCGCCAGCAGCCTTACGACAGGGAGTGAAAAACTGTTTTTT. Protein: CASSLTTGSEKLFF.

The table lists this clonotype with many counts. This sequence joins TRBV20-1 and TRBJ2-3; 11 bases align to TRBD2. Germline CDR1 DFQATT, CDR2 SNEGSKA (reference sequence). There are 14 residues in the CDR3. The trim removed 5 bases at V and 3 bases at J, leaving 4 bases unmatched. The CDR3 reads CSAPTSGVTDTQYF. The CDR3 DNA is TGCAGTGCTCCGACTAGCGGGGTAACAGATACGCAGTATTTT.